The present TCR beta chain was sequenced within a study of OX40 agonist ivuxolimab in advanced cancers. Regarding the study as a whole: Clones of CD4+ and CD8+ blood T cells grew by week 6 at doses of 0.1 to 3.0 mg/kg. Among T cells, CD8+ cells averaged more expanded clones than CD4+ cells.

The length of the CDR3 is 15 residues. The V gene's germline CDR1 is MNHNY and CDR2 SVGAGI (reference sequence). The V segment lost 9 bases and the J segment 5 bases; nucleotides outside the gene matches: 14. Generated by immunoSEQ multiplex PCR, the TCRdb table keeps only in-frame clones and is missing some. There are approximately 27,000 clones in the sample; roughly 83% occur only once, and 15% lies in the top ten. About this clone: Its specificity is not known. This CDR3 is also generated by other DNA sequences in the sample.

Sequencing used CD4+ or CD8+ T cells sorted from blood, obtained in a trial of the OX40 agonist ivuxolimab. The receptor was isolated from an adult with an advanced solid tumor such as melanoma, head and neck, liver or kidney cancer. This chain joins TRBV6-6 and TRBJ1-1; 8 nucleotides line up with TRBD1. CDR3 sequence (DNA): TGTGCCAGTAGCGACGACTACGGACAGGGTACTGAAGCTTTCTTT. Its translation: CASSDDYGQGTEAFF.